The sample holds one count of the clone carrying this TCR beta chain. This entry is derived from a study of blood T cell repertoires in COVID-19. Study-level information: The United States, Italy and Spain supplied acute and convalescent COVID-19 samples. Sample material is recorded as cDNA or gDNA derived from T cells, B-cell-depleted T cells, or PBMCs.

Per the original methods: Using reference gene primer amplification, nucleated cell counts were estimated. Clones were sequenced by immunoSEQ multiplex PCR, and TCRdb holds only the in-frame ones, with some missing. The DNA gave D and trimming, while V, J and clone size come from that table. Here the sample spans some 390,000 clones, around 87% being singletons. The germline gives CDR1 LGHNA, CDR2 YNFKEQ. This CDR3 region has 19 residues. V gave up 4 bases and J gave up 2 bases; unmatched junction bases: 8. The receptor comes from a human donor in a cohort sampled during active COVID-19. The genes are TRBV4-2 and TRBJ2-1; 16 bases line up with TRBD2. The sample was peripheral blood. The CDR3 loop is CASSRYLGTSGRAYNEQFF. CDR3 bases: TGTGCCAGCAGCCGTTACCTTGGGACTAGCGGGAGGGCCTACAATGAGCAGTTCTTC.